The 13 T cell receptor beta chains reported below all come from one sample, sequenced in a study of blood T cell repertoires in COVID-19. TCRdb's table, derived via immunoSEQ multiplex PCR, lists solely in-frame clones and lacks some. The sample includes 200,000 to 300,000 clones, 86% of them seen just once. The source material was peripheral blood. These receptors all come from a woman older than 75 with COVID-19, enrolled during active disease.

The CDR3 loop is CASSEDRAYNEKLFF. The CDR3 DNA sequence: TGTGCCAGCAGTGAGGACAGGGCGTATAATGAAAAACTGTTTTTT. The V call is TRBV6-2 or TRBV6-3, the J call TRBJ1-4, with 8 bases matching TRBD1. Trimming removed 5 bases from V and 4 bases from J; junction bases left unmatched: 6. CDR3 length: 15 residues. Germline assignment: CDR1 MNHEY and CDR2 SVGEGT.

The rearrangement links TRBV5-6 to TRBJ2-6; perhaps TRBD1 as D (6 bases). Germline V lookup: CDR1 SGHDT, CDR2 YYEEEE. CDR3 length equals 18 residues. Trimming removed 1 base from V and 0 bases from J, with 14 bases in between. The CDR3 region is CASSLLAGEFSGANVLTF. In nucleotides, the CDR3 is TGTGCCAGCAGCTTGTTGGCAGGGGAGTTCTCTGGGGCCAACGTCCTGACTTTC.

As DNA, the CDR3 is TGTGCCAGCAGCCCTTCGACAAGATACAATGAGCAGTTCTTC. This sequence encodes CASSPSTRYNEQFF. V is TRBV5-6 and J is TRBJ2-1; D gene unclear. V lost 4 bases to trimming and J lost 4 bases, with 12 bases between them. This CDR3 comprises 14 residues. Germline V lookup: CDR1 SGHDT, CDR2 YYEEEE. Full variable domain (remainder filled in from reference TRBV5-6 and TRBJ2-1): DAGVTQSPTHLIKTRGQQVTLRCSPKSGHDTVSWYQQALGQGPQFIFQYYEEEERQRGNFPDRFSGHQFPNYSSELNVNALLLGDSALYLCASSPSTRYNEQFFGPGTRLTVL.

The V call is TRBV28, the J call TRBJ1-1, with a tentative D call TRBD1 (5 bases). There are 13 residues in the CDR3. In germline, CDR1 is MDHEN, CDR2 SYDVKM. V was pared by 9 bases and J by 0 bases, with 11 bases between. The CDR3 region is CASMPTVNTEAFF. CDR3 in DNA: TGTGCCAGTATGCCGACAGTGAACACTGAAGCTTTCTTT.

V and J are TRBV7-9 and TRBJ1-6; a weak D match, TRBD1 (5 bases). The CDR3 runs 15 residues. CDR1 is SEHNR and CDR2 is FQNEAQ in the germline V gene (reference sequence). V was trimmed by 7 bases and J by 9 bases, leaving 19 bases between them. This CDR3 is CASTPPGLVGSPLHF. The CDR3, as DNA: TGTGCCAGCACCCCCCCAGGGTTGGTCGGTTCACCCCTCCACTTT.

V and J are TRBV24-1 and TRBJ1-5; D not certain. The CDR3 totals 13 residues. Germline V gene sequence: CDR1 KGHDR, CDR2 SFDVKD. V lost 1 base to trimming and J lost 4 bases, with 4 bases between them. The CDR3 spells CATSDFPNQPQHF. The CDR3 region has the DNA TGTGCCACCAGTGATTTCCCTAATCAGCCCCAGCATTTT.

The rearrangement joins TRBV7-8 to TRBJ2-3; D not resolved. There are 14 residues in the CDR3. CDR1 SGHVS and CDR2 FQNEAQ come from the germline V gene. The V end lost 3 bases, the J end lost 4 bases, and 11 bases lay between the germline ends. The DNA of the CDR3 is TGTGCCAGCAGCTTCGAAGGTGGGCCAGATACGCAGTATTTT. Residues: CASSFEGGPDTQYF.

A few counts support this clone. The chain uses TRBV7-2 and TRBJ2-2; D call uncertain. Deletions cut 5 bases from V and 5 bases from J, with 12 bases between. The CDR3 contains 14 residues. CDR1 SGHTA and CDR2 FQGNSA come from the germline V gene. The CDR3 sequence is CASSPPRNTGELFF. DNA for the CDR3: TGTGCCAGCAGCCCCCCGCGGAATACCGGGGAGCTGTTTTTT. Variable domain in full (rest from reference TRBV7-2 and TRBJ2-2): GAGVSQSPSNKVTEKGKDVELRCDPISGHTALYWYRQSLGQGLEFLIYFQGNSAPDKSGLPSDRFSAERTGGSVSTLTIQRTQQEDSAVYLCASSPPRNTGELFFGEGSRLTVL.

The CDR3: CASSPYATDTDTQYF. In DNA form, the CDR3 reads TGTGCCAGCAGCCCCTATGCTACAGACACAGATACGCAGTATTTT. This chain joins TRBV3-1 (or the pseudogene TRBV3-2) and TRBJ2-3; D uncertain. Trimming cost V 4 bases and J 2 bases, with 13 bases left between them. CDR1 is LGHDT, CDR2 YNNKEL, per germline (reference sequence). This CDR3 spans 15 amino acids.

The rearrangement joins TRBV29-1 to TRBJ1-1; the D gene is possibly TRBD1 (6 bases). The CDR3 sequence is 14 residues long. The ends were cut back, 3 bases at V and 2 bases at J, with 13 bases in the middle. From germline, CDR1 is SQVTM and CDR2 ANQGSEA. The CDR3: CSVELGRGNTEAFF. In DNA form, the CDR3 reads TGCAGCGTTGAGTTAGGCAGGGGCAACACTGAAGCTTTCTTT.

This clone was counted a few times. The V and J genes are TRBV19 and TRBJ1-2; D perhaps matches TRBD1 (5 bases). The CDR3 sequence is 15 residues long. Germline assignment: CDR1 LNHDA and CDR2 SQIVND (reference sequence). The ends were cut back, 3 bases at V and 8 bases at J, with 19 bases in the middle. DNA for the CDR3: TGTGCCAGTAGTATCGGGGGTTCCCCCAGGAACGGCTACACCTTC. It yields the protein CASSIGGSPRNGYTF. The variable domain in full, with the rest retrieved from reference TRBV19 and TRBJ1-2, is DGGITQSPKYLFRKEGQNVTLSCEQNLNHDAMYWYRQDPGQGLRLIYYSQIVNDFQKGDIAEGYSVSREKKESFPLTVTSAQKNPTAFYLCASSIGGSPRNGYTFGSGTRLTVV.

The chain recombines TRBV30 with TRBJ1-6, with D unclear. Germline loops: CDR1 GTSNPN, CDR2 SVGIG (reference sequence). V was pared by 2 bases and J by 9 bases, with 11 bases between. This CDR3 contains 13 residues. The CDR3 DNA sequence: TGTGCCTGGAGTAAGGTCGGGAGTTCACCCCTCCACTTT. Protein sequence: CAWSKVGSSPLHF.

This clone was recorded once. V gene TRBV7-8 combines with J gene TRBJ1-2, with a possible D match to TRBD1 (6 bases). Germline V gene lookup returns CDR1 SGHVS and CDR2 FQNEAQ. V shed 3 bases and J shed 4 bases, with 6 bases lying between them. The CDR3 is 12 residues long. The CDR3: CASSLTGYGYTF. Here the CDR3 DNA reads TGTGCCAGCAGCTTGACAGGCTATGGCTACACCTTC.